The 18 T cell receptor beta chains below all came from one sample that was sequenced in a study of PD-1 blockade in classical Hodgkin lymphoma. Time point of the sample: cycle 4 day 1 (C4D1), after less than 7 weeks of nivolumab. Every patient was affected by relapse after autologous stem cell transplantation, while exposure to brentuximab vedotin was not uniform. Generated by immunoSEQ multiplex PCR, the TCRdb table keeps only in-frame clones and is missing some. Here the sample spans over 75,000 clones, 90% being singletons. The sample here was peripheral blood mononuclear cells (PBMCs), taken before the fourth cycle of nivolumab. Receptors were obtained from a human donor with classical Hodgkin lymphoma.

This chain links TRBV6-6 with TRBJ2-7, with a possible D match to TRBD2 (5 bases). The V end was cut by 5 bases, the J end by 0 bases, with 17 bases between. This CDR3 is 16 amino acids long. Germline lookup yields CDR1 MNHNY and CDR2 SVGAGI (reference sequence). The CDR3 protein is CASSNRHDDYSYEQYF. The CDR3 coding sequence is TGTGCCAGCAGTAACCGACACGACGACTACTCCTACGAGCAGTACTTC.

As concerns this clone: The same CDR3 is also encoded by other DNA sequences in this sample. This chain links TRBV7-2 with TRBJ1-1; 7 bases are shared with TRBD1. The CDR3 contains 15 residues. Germline-derived CDR1 and CDR2 are SGHTA and FQGNSA. V was clipped by 5 bases and J by 2 bases; unmatched bases: 8. The DNA of the CDR3 is TGTGCCAGCAGCCCGAGACAGGGAAGTAACACTGAAGCTTTCTTT. Its translation is CASSPRQGSNTEAFF.

This clone was detected only once. This sequence joins TRBV2 and TRBJ2-7; tentative D call: TRBD2 (6 bases). The CDR3 sequence is 14 residues long. Germline V gives CDR1 SNHLY, CDR2 FYNNEI. V lost 0 bases and J lost 5, with 11 bases in between. In DNA form, the CDR3 reads TGTGCCAGCAGTGAAGCGCCGGGGGACGACGAGCAGTACTTC. Its protein is CASSEAPGDDEQYF.

The chain uses TRBV6-5 and TRBJ2-2; D remains unclear. The CDR3 runs 15 residues. V lost 2 bases and J lost 1, with 8 bases in between. CDR1 is MNHEY, CDR2 SVGAGI, per germline. CDR3 sequence (DNA): TGTGCCAGCAGTTACCGGCGGAGGAACACCGGGGAGCTGTTTTTT. The encoded protein is CASSYRRRNTGELFF.

The chain couples TRBV7-3 to TRBJ1-3; D perhaps matches TRBD1 (6 bases). Germline V gives CDR1 SGHTA, CDR2 FQGTGA. This CDR3 is 16 amino acids long. Trimming removed 5 bases at V and 4 bases at J, with 18 bases between. The CDR3 coding sequence is TGTGCCAGCAGCCCCCAACCCCTGACAGGCGGAAACACCATATATTTT. As protein: CASSPQPLTGGNTIYF.

V is TRBV6-6 and J is TRBJ2-7; D is ambiguous. Trimming pared 6 bases from V and 5 bases from J, leaving 14 bases between. The CDR3 has 13 residues. The germline gives CDR1 MNHNY, CDR2 SVGAGI (reference sequence). CDR3 bases: TGTGCCAGCAGGGATTCCAATAGGGACGAGCAGTACTTC. Translated: CASRDSNRDEQYF.

The chain combines TRBV5-4 with TRBJ1-1; TRBD1 agrees at 10 bases. The CDR3 has 18 residues. The ends lost 6 bases at V and 5 bases at J; junction bases unmatched: 19. Germline V gene sequence: CDR1 SGHNT, CDR2 YYREEE (reference sequence). CDR3 DNA: TGTGCCAGCATCACCGGACCGGGACAGGGGCTTTGGGAAACTGAAGCTTTCTTT. Translated, it gives CASITGPGQGLWETEAFF.

The V and J genes are TRBV12-5 and TRBJ2-3; D is possibly TRBD2 (5 bases). V lost 0 bases, J lost 4 bases, and 11 bases lay in between. Germline V CDR1 and CDR2: LGHNT, FRNRAP. The CDR3 is 15 amino acids. This CDR3 reads CASGLVAWGADTQYF. The CDR3 DNA reads TGTGCTAGTGGTTTGGTAGCGTGGGGAGCAGATACGCAGTATTTT. The variable domain in full, completed from reference TRBV12-5 and TRBJ2-3, reads DARVTQTPRHKVTEMGQEVTMRCQPILGHNTVFWYRQTMMQGLELLAYFRNRAPLDDSGMPKDRFSAEMPDATLATLKIQPSEPRDSAVYFCASGLVAWGADTQYFGPGTRLTVL.

The V call is TRBV9, the J call TRBJ2-2; a possible D gene is TRBD2 (7 bases). The CDR3 runs to 17 residues. The V end lost 0 bases, the J end lost 3 bases, and 15 bases lay between the germline ends. CDR1 and CDR2 (germline): SGDLS, YYNGEE. The CDR3 DNA reads TGTGCCAGCAGCGTAGTTGGGGGGGGGCCCCACACCGGGGAGCTGTTTTTT. It specifies CASSVVGGGPHTGELFF.

The chain recombines TRBV18 with TRBJ2-5; possible D gene TRBD1, 6 bases. Trimming stripped 8 bases from V and 5 bases from J, with 15 bases between. Germline CDR1 and CDR2: KGHSH and LQKENI. The length of the CDR3 is 13 residues. The CDR3 reads CASLISQGETQYF. The CDR3 DNA follows: TGTGCCAGCCTTATCTCCCAGGGGGAGACCCAGTACTTC. The whole variable domain, filled in from reference TRBV18 and TRBJ2-5, reads NAGVMQNPRHLVRRRGQEARLRCSPMKGHSHVYWYRQLPEEGLKFMVYLQKENIIDESGMPKERFSAEFPKEGPSILRIQQVVRGDSAAYFCASLISQGETQYFGPGTRLLVL.

V and J are TRBV19 and TRBJ1-5, with unresolved D. There are 13 residues in the CDR3. Germline V gives CDR1 LNHDA, CDR2 SQIVND (reference sequence). V lost 7 bases and J 0 bases, leaving 7 bases between the germline ends. The DNA of the CDR3 is TGTGCCAGTACGGTCTATAGCAATCAGCCCCAGCATTTT. Translating gives CASTVYSNQPQHF.

The chain couples TRBV19 to TRBJ2-1; 13 bases are a match to TRBD2. Germline V gene data show CDR1 as LNHDA and CDR2 as SQIVND (reference sequence). This CDR3 has 19 residues. Trimming at V came to 1 base and at J to 0 bases, leaving 6 bases not matched to a gene. This CDR3 is CASSIVPWTSGGSYNEQFF. The CDR3 region has the DNA TGTGCCAGTAGTATAGTCCCCTGGACTAGCGGGGGCTCCTACAATGAGCAGTTCTTC.

This clone was seen more than once but under ten times. The genes are TRBV6-5 and TRBJ1-3, with D uncertain. Germline loops: CDR1 MNHEY, CDR2 SVGAGI. Trimming removed 6 bases from V and 1 base from J, with 10 bases in between. The CDR3 consists of 14 residues. CDR3 sequence reads: CASRRTESGNTIYF. The CDR3 DNA reads as TGTGCCAGCAGGCGCACCGAATCTGGAAACACCATATATTTT.

V and J are TRBV5-6 and TRBJ2-3, with TRBD2 matching over 14 bases. Germline V gene data show CDR1 as SGHDT and CDR2 as YYEEEE. The V segment lost 4 bases and the J segment 0 bases; nucleotides outside the gene matches: 7. CDR3 length: 18 residues. The DNA for the CDR3 is TGTGCCAGCAGCCCCGGGACTAGCGGGGGAACTAGCACAGATACGCAGTATTTT. This codes for CASSPGTSGGTSTDTQYF.

The genes are TRBV19 and TRBJ2-1, with TRBD1 matching 7 bases. CDR1 and CDR2 from the germline V gene are LNHDA and SQIVND (reference sequence). The CDR3 length is 14 residues. Trimming cost V 9 bases and J 2 bases; bases outside gene matches: 7. For the CDR3, the DNA is TGTGCCAGCTCGCCGGGACAGACCTACAATGAGCAGTTCTTC. Residues: CASSPGQTYNEQFF.

The chain recombines TRBV10-2 with TRBJ1-2; D is unclear. This CDR3 is 12 amino acids long. V was cut by 3 bases and J by 4 bases, with 6 bases left in between. Germline V gene data show CDR1 as WSHSY and CDR2 as SAAADI. The CDR3 spells CASSETVYGYTF. In DNA form, the CDR3 reads TGCGCCAGCAGTGAAACGGTCTATGGCTACACCTTC.

Here the CDR3 DNA reads TGTGCCACCAGCAGAGTACAGGGGGCCGGAGGCTACACCTTC. It is translated as CATSRVQGAGGYTF. The J gene is TRBJ1-2, the V gene TRBV15; TRBD1 aligns across 9 bases. This CDR3 is built from 14 residues. The J segment lost 8 bases and the V segment lost 1 base, leaving 5 bases of the junction unmatched. The germline V gene encodes CDR1 LNHNV and CDR2 YYDKDF (reference sequence).

V is TRBV29-1 and J is TRBJ1-2, with D uncertain. Trimming removed 2 bases from V and 4 bases from J, with 5 bases in between. The length of the CDR3 is 11 residues. CDR1 is SQVTM and CDR2 is ANQGSEA in the germline V gene. The CDR3 DNA sequence: TGCAGCGTTGAATATACCTATGGCTACACCTTC. This sequence encodes CSVEYTYGYTF.